The T cell receptor (beta chain) described here comes from a study of blood T cell repertoires in COVID-19. Background on the study: Acute and convalescent COVID-19 samples came from the United States, Italy and Spain. The cDNA or gDNA used as material had been derived from T cells, B-cell-depleted T cells, or PBMCs.

Original processing methods: Nucleated cell counts were estimated from reference gene primer amplification. The assay was immunoSEQ multiplex PCR, and TCRdb's table has in-frame clones only and misses some. From that table come the V and J calls and clone size; the DNA was used to work out D and trimming. The sample lists about 150,000 clones; roughly 90% were seen once. Between the trimmed V and J ends, which lost 2 bases and 5 bases, there was a span of 13 bases. The CDR3 contains 14 residues. In germline, CDR1 is GTSNPN, CDR2 SVGIG (reference sequence). This TCR was recovered from a human donor in a cohort sampled during active COVID-19. Sequencing input: peripheral blood. The J gene is TRBJ1-5, the V gene TRBV30; the D gene is possibly TRBD1 (5 bases). CDR3 protein: CAWSLGRADQPQHF. The CDR3 bases are TGTGCCTGGAGTTTAGGCAGGGCTGATCAGCCCCAGCATTTT.